The 10 T cell receptor beta chains in this list originate from one sample, sequenced in a study of blood T cell repertoires in COVID-19 (dated by TCRdb to 2019 to 2021). The receptor library was made with the immunoSEQ multiplex PCR assay. Drawn from immuneACCESS, this table holds only the in-frame rearrangements with V and J called that TCRdb kept. Clones are partly lost; checked studies trace under half to an unresolved V gene and leave the rest unexplained. For this sample the table gives 85,000 to 130,000 clones, of which 88% were detected only once. The top ten clones comprise about 6% of the sample. Sequencing input: peripheral blood. These receptor sequences come from a woman in her sixties with acute or convalescent COVID-19.

The chain couples TRBV6-6 to TRBJ2-7; 11 bases align to TRBD2. The CDR3 sequence is 15 residues long. Germline lookup yields CDR1 MNHNY and CDR2 SVGAGI (reference sequence). Trimming cost V 5 bases and J 4 bases; bases outside gene matches: 7. This CDR3 reads CASSPGGLAGYEQYV. DNA of the CDR3: TGTGCCAGCAGTCCCGGCGGACTAGCGGGTTACGAGCAGTACGTC.

This chain uses TRBV5-5 with TRBJ2-1, with D perhaps matching TRBD1 (6 bases). The CDR3 covers 15 residues. Germline values: CDR1 SGHKS, CDR2 YYEKEE (reference sequence). Between the trimmed V and J ends, which lost 6 bases and 2 bases, there was a span of 15 bases. Written as DNA, the CDR3 is TGTGCCAGCAAGGATAGGGGGAATCCCTACAATGAGCAGTTCTTC. Encoded protein: CASKDRGNPYNEQFF.

This chain uses TRBV25-1 with TRBJ2-7; perhaps TRBD1 as D (6 bases). CDR3 size: 12 residues. The V gene lost 6 bases and the J gene lost 4 bases, with 10 bases spanning the gap. Germline CDR1 MGHDK, CDR2 SYGVNS. CDR3 loop: CASRRDIYEQYF. For the CDR3, the DNA is TGTGCCAGCAGAAGGGACATTTACGAGCAGTACTTC.

V usage is TRBV19 and J usage is TRBJ1-1; D gene uncertain. The V gene lost 4 bases and the J gene lost 3 bases, with 9 bases spanning the gap. The CDR3 spans 13 residues. Germline-derived CDR1 and CDR2 are LNHDA and SQIVND (reference sequence). CDR3 nucleotides: TGTGCCAGTAGTAAATCCCCGTACACTGAAGCTTTCTTT. This sequence encodes CASSKSPYTEAFF.

The table lists this clone with a count of one. This sequence joins TRBV18 and TRBJ1-6; 8 bases align to TRBD1. The J segment lost 6 bases and the V segment lost 6 bases, leaving 4 bases of the junction unmatched. This CDR3 has 14 amino acids. Germline V gene sequence: CDR1 KGHSH, CDR2 LQKENI. CDR3 region: CASSPDRVNSPLHF. In DNA, the CDR3 is TGTGCCAGCTCGCCGGACAGGGTTAATTCACCCCTCCACTTT.

This chain joins TRBV18 and TRBJ1-1, with D possibly matching TRBD1 (6 bases). Germline V gene lookup returns CDR1 KGHSH and CDR2 LQKENI. The V end was cut by 6 bases, the J end by 1 base, with 9 bases between. The CDR3 length is 13 residues. The CDR3 region is CASSATGNTEAFF. In nucleotides, the CDR3 is TGTGCCAGCTCGGCGACAGGGAACACTGAAGCTTTCTTT.

The chain has TRBV7-8 and TRBJ2-2; 8 nucleotides line up with TRBD2. This CDR3 has 14 amino acids. CDR1 and CDR2 from the germline V gene are SGHVS and FQNEAQ. Losses at the gene ends were 5 bases for V and 5 bases for J; bases not matched to a gene: 4. The CDR3 region has the DNA TGTGCCAGCAGCGCACCGGGGGGGACCGGGGAGCTGTTTTTT. Amino acid sequence: CASSAPGGTGELFF.

The chain has TRBV19 and TRBJ1-1; D is ambiguous. This CDR3 has 12 amino acids. V was trimmed by 8 bases and J by 4 bases, leaving 11 bases between them. In germline, CDR1 is LNHDA, CDR2 SQIVND (reference sequence). The CDR3 loop is CASSDGLTEAFF. In DNA form, the CDR3 reads TGTGCCAGTTCTGACGGACTCACTGAAGCTTTCTTT.

On this clone itself: Germline is not matched at one junction end, which may reflect a read error. The chain employs TRBV30 and TRBJ1-2; D perhaps matches TRBD1 (6 bases). Germline V gives CDR1 GTSNPN, CDR2 SVGIG (reference sequence). CDR3 length: 13 amino acids. The CDR3 here is CARRDTRGYGYTF. DNA of the CDR3: TGTGCCAGGAGGGACACCCGGGGGTATGGCTACACCTTC.

CDR3 region: CASSLGGSSDEQYF. CDR3 in DNA: TGTGCCAGCAGCTTGGGTGGGAGTAGCGACGAGCAGTACTTC. The V call is TRBV7-9, the J call TRBJ2-7; TRBD2 might be the D (5 bases). Trimming took 3 bases from V and 5 from J, leaving 14 bases between them. CDR3 length equals 14 residues. Per germline, CDR1 SEHNR and CDR2 FQNEAQ (reference sequence).